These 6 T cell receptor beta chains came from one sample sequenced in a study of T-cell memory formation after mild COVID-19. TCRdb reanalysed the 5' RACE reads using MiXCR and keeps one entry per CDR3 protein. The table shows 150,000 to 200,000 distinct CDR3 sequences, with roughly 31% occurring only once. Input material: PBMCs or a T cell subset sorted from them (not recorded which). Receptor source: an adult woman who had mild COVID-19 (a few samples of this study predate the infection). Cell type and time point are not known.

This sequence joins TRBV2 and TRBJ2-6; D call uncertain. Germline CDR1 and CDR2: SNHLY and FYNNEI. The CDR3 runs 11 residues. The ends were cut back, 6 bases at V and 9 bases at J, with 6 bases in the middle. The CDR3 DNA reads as TGTGCCAGCAGGAACAGCAACGTCCTGACTTTC. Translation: CASRNSNVLTF.

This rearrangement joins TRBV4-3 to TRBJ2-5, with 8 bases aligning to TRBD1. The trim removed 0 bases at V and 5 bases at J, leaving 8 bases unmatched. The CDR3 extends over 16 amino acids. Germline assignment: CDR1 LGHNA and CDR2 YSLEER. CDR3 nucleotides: TGCGCCAGCAGCCAAGATCTGGGCAGGGGGCGGGAGACCCAGTACTTC. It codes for CASSQDLGRGRETQYF.

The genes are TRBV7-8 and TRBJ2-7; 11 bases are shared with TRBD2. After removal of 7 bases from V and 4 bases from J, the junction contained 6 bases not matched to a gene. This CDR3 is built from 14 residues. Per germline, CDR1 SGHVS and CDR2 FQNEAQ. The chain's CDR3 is CASMLTSGAYEQYF. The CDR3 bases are TGTGCCAGCATGCTGACTAGCGGGGCATACGAGCAGTACTTC.

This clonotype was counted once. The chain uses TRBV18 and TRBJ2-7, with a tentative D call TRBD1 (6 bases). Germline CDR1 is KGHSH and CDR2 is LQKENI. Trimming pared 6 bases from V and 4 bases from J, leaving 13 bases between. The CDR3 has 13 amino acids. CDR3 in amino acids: CASSRTESYEQYF. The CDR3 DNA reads TGTGCCAGCTCCCGGACAGAATCGTACGAGCAGTACTTC. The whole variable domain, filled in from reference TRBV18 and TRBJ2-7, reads NAGVMQNPRHLVRRRGQEARLRCSPMKGHSHVYWYRQLPEEGLKFMVYLQKENIIDESGMPKERFSAEFPKEGPSILRIQQVVRGDSAAYFCASSRTESYEQYFGPGTRLTVT.

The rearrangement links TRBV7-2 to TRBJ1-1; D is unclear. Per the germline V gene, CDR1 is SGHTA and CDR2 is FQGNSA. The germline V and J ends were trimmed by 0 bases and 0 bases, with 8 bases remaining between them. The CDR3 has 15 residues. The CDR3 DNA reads TGTGCCAGCAGCTTAGCACCAGGCGTGAACACTGAAGCTTTCTTT. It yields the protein CASSLAPGVNTEAFF.

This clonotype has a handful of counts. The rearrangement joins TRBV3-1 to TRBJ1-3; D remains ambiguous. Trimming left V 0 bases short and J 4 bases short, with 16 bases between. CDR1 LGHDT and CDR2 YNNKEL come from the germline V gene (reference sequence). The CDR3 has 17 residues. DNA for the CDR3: TGTGCCAGCAGCCAAGAAGGGTTTTTTTTATCGGGAAACACCATATATTTT. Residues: CASSQEGFFLSGNTIYF.